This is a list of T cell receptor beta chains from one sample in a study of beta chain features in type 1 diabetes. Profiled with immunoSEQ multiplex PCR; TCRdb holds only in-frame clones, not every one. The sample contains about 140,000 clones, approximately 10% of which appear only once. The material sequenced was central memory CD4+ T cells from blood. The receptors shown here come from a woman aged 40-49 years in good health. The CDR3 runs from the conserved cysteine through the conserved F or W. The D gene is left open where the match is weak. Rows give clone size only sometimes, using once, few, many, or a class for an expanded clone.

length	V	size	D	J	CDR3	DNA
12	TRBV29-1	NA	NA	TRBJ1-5	CSVGEGNQPQHF	TGCAGCGTTGGCGAGGGCAATCAGCCCCAGCATTTT
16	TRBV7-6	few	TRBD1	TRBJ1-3	CASSLATGGGGNTIYF	TGTGCCAGCAGCTTGGCGACAGGGGGCGGTGGAAACACCATATATTTT
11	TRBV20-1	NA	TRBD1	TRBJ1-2	CSARDRGGYTF	TGCAGTGCTAGGGACAGGGGTGGCTACACCTTC
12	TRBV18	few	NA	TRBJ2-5	CASSPSEETQYF	TGTGCCAGCTCACCTTCGGAAGAGACCCAGTACTTC
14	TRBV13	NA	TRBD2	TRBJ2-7	CASSMTGGAYEQYF	TGTGCCAGCAGCATGACGGGAGGGGCCTACGAGCAGTACTTC
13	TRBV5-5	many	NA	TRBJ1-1	CASSNSMNTEAFF	TGTGCCAGCAGCAACAGTATGAACACTGAAGCTTTCTTT
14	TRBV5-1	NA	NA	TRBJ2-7	CASSRTPSENEQYF	TGCGCCAGCAGCCGGACTCCAAGCGAGAACGAGCAGTACTTC
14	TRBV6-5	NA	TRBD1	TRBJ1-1	CAISEPGQGTEAFF	TGTGCCATCAGTGAACCGGGACAGGGTACTGAAGCTTTCTTT
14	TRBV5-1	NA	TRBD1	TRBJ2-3	CASSLERGPDTQYF	TGCGCCAGCAGCTTGGAGAGGGGGCCGGATACGCAGTATTTT
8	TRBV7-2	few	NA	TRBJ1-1	CASNGGFF	TGTGCCAGCAACGGGGGTTTCTTT
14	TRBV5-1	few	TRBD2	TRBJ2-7	CASRTSGGSYEQYF	TGCGCCAGCAGGACTAGCGGGGGGTCCTACGAGCAGTACTTC
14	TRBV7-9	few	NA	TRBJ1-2	CASSLTQGGYGYTF	TGTGCCAGCAGCTTAACCCAAGGGGGCTATGGCTACACCTTC
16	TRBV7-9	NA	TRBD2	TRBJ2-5	CASSLSLAGMKETQYF	TGTGCCAGCAGCTTAAGTCTAGCGGGAATGAAAGAGACCCAGTACTTC
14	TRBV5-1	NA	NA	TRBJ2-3	CASTGLSSTDTQYF	TGCGCCAGCACAGGCCTATCTAGCACAGATACGCAGTATTTT
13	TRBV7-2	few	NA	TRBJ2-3	CASTSYLQDTQYF	TGTGCCAGCACCAGTTACCTGCAAGATACGCAGTATTTT
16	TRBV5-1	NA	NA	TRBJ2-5	CASSPLVSDVGETQYF	TGCGCCAGCAGCCCTTTGGTTAGCGACGTTGGAGAGACCCAGTACTTC
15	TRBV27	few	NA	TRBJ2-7	CASSLYRGGGYEQYF	TGTGCCAGCAGTTTGTACAGGGGAGGAGGGTACGAGCAGTACTTC
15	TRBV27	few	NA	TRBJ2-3	CASSFAGAGTDTQYF	TGTGCCAGCAGTTTTGCAGGGGCGGGTACAGATACGCAGTATTTT
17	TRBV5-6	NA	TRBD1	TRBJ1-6	CASSSIQTDRVSSPLHF	TGTGCCAGCAGCTCCATCCAAACAGACAGGGTCTCTTCACCCCTCCACTTT
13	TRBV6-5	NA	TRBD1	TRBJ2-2	CASSSQGIGELFF	TGTGCCAGCAGTTCACAGGGGATCGGGGAGCTGTTTTTT
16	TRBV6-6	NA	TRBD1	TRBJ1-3	CASRDTGTGVGNTIYF	TGTGCCAGCAGAGACACGGGGACAGGGGTCGGAAACACCATATATTTT
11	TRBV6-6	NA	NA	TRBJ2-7	CASNGGYEQYF	TGTGCCAGCAACGGAGGATACGAGCAGTACTTC
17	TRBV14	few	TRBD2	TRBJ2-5	CASSQDRWRGGPETQYF	TGTGCCAGCAGCCAAGATAGATGGCGGGGGGGCCCCGAGACCCAGTACTTC